This TCR beta chain originates from a study of tumor-infiltrating lymphocytes in primary liver carcinoma. Whole-study results and caveats: A significantly higher top-250-clone fraction was found in tumors than in blood (p = 0.039).

With respect to this clonotype: Its antigen remains unidentified.

The investigators made TCR beta cDNA from 500 ng total RNA, using a constant-region primer. Slightly modified ARM-PCR served as the procedure for the TCR beta libraries. These libraries came from three rounds of nested multiplex PCR. The opening two PCR rounds, around 11 cycles each, paired TRBV1-TRBV30 forward primers with a C-beta reverse primer. MiXCR was run by TCRdb on the multiplex PCR reads, yielding one entry per CDR3 protein. This sample has 60,000 to 90,000 distinct CDR3 sequences, with over 60% found just once. From germline, CDR1 is MGHRA and CDR2 YSYEKL. This CDR3 has 12 residues. V dropped 4 bases and J dropped 9; count of bases not matched to a gene: 2. Co-extraction of RNA and DNA was performed on roughly 17-32 mg of unsorted bulk tissue. More than 75% viable tumor cells made up every tumor sample.

The V and J genes are TRBV4-1 and TRBJ2-1, with TRBD2 matching 8 bases. The sequenced material came from liver tumor tissue from sampling region 4. Subset described: tumor region T4, right-lateral pole. This sequence was found in a man between 40 and 49 years old with primary liver carcinoma and hepatitis B virus infection. The CDR3 nucleotides read TGCGCCAGCAGCCGGGCGGGAGGTGAGCAGTTCTTC. This encodes CASSRAGGEQFF.